A single sample is the source of the 17 T cell receptor beta chains below, sequenced in a study of T cells in Graves' hyperthyroidism and ophthalmopathy. Authors of the study amplified TCR beta CDR3 regions from RNA transcripts. HTBI primers drove first-round RT-PCR of the TCR CDR3. In TCRdb, the multiplex PCR reads were re-called with MiXCR into one record per CDR3 protein. The top ten clones hold around two fifths of a sample with roughly 200,000 distinct CDR3 sequences, about 18% of them seen once. Sequenced input: blood. The source is a man aged 35 to 55 with Graves' hyperthyroidism.

There are many counts of this clonotype. CDR3 amino acids: CAWSVGQGETQYF. DNA of the CDR3: TGTGCCTGGAGTGTAGGACAGGGGGAGACCCAGTACTTC. V and J are TRBV30 and TRBJ2-5, with TRBD1 identical over 9 bases. Germline-derived CDR1 and CDR2 are GTSNPN and SVGIG (reference sequence). With V trimmed by 0 bases and J by 5 bases, 1 base remained unmatched. This CDR3 is built from 13 residues.

This clonotype was seen repeatedly, ten times or more. J is TRBJ1-5 and V is TRBV9, with D unresolved. The CDR3 consists of 12 residues. Germline V gives CDR1 SGDLS, CDR2 YYNGEE. Trimming left V 0 bases short and J 5 bases short, with 3 bases between. The CDR3 nucleotides are TGTGCCAGCAGCGTAGGAGATCAGCCCCAGCATTTT. Amino acid sequence: CASSVGDQPQHF. Full variable domain (outside the CDR3, taken from reference TRBV9 and TRBJ1-5): DSGVTQTPKHLITATGQRVTLRCSPRSGDLSVYWYQQSLDQGLQFLIQYYNGEERAKGNILERFSAQQFPDLHSELNLSSLELGDSALYFCASSVGDQPQHFGDGTRLSIL.

This clonotype was detected ten times or more. The chain combines TRBV19 with TRBJ2-1; the D is unclear. Between the trimmed V and J ends, which lost 3 bases and 0 bases, there was a span of 9 bases. CDR1 LNHDA and CDR2 SQIVND come from the germline V gene (reference sequence). The CDR3 covers 15 residues. The CDR3 region has the DNA TGTGCCAGTAGTATTCCCCTCAGCTCCTACAATGAGCAGTTCTTC. Translated, it gives CASSIPLSSYNEQFF.

The chain carries TRBV6-1 and TRBJ1-4; TRBD1 is a possible D gene (5 bases). The germline V gene has CDR1 MNHNS and CDR2 SASEGT. V lost 1 base and J 5 bases, leaving 20 bases between the germline ends. The CDR3 is 18 amino acids. The CDR3 sequence: CASSEEWALTGVNEKLFF. In DNA, the CDR3 is TGTGCCAGCAGTGAAGAGTGGGCCCTAACAGGCGTCAATGAAAAACTGTTTTTT.

This clonotype has at least ten counts. The J gene is TRBJ2-5, the V gene TRBV7-9; 8 nucleotides match TRBD1. The CDR3 has 15 amino acids. J gave up 5 bases and V 8 bases, and 13 bases lay outside the gene matches. Looked up from germline, CDR1 is SEHNR and CDR2 is FQNEAQ (reference sequence). The DNA for the CDR3 is TGTGCCAGCCTTCGTCGACAGGGGCCAATGGAGACCCAGTACTTC. This codes for CASLRRQGPMETQYF.

This clonotype has at least ten counts. V and J are TRBV5-1 and TRBJ1-2; D is ambiguous. This CDR3 spans 14 amino acids. Trimming removed 4 bases from V and 4 bases from J, with 14 bases in between. Germline-derived CDR1 and CDR2 are SGHRS and YFSETQ. The DNA for the CDR3 is TGCGCCAGCAGCCATGGAACAATGGGCTATGGCTACACCTTC. As protein: CASSHGTMGYGYTF.

This clonotype was observed at least ten times. The chain links TRBV7-9 to TRBJ2-2; 9 positions agree with TRBD1. This CDR3 is 14 amino acids long. With 5 bases clipped from V and 6 bases from J, the junction kept 4 bases outside the gene matches. Germline lookup yields CDR1 SEHNR and CDR2 FQNEAQ (reference sequence). CDR3 sequence (DNA): TGTGCCAGCAGCCTGGGACAGGGTCCCGGGGAGCTGTTTTTT. It encodes CASSLGQGPGELFF.

This chain links TRBV28 with TRBJ2-7; 13 nucleotides match TRBD2. Germline lookup yields CDR1 MDHEN and CDR2 SYDVKM. The CDR3 totals 14 residues. V lost 3 bases, J lost 6 bases, and 2 bases stayed unmatched. CDR3 residues: CASSLGLAGSEQYF. As DNA, the CDR3 is TGTGCCAGCAGTTTGGGACTAGCGGGATCCGAGCAGTACTTC.

This clonotype was counted between two and nine times. This sequence joins TRBV7-9 and TRBJ2-3, with 10 positions matching TRBD2. From germline, CDR1 is SEHNR and CDR2 FQNEAQ (reference sequence). With V trimmed by 1 base and J by 2 bases, 3 bases remained unmatched. The CDR3 is made up of 16 amino acids. For the CDR3, the DNA is TGTGCCAGCAGCTTAGGTAGCGGGGGGATCACAGATACGCAGTATTTT. Amino acid sequence: CASSLGSGGITDTQYF.

This clonotype showed up many times. The chain recombines TRBV5-1 with TRBJ2-3; tentatively, D is TRBD1 (6 bases). Germline CDR1 reads SGHRS; CDR2 reads YFSETQ. The CDR3 extends over 14 amino acids. V lost 4 bases, J lost 6 bases, and 15 bases lay in between. The CDR3 reads CASSLTGLRDTQYF. The DNA for the CDR3 is TGCGCCAGCAGCCTGACAGGTCTTCGGGATACGCAGTATTTT.

This clonotype came up many times. CDR3 loop: CASRRMTGELFF. The CDR3 coding sequence is TGTGCCAGCAGACGAATGACCGGGGAGCTGTTTTTT. The chain combines TRBV2 with TRBJ2-2; unclear D gene. Deletions cut 6 bases from V and 5 bases from J, with 7 bases between. Per the germline V gene, CDR1 is SNHLY and CDR2 is FYNNEI. The CDR3 has 12 amino acids.

In this sample, this clonotype turned up many times. The V gene is TRBV9, the J gene TRBJ2-7, with 7 bases that match TRBD1. V lost 4 bases to trimming and J lost 0 bases; unmatched junction nucleotides: 10. The germline V gene encodes CDR1 SGDLS and CDR2 YYNGEE. There are 16 residues in the CDR3. For the CDR3, the DNA is TGTGCCAGCAGCCCGAGGGGGACAGTCAGCTCCTACGAGCAGTACTTC. Amino acid sequence: CASSPRGTVSSYEQYF.

This clonotype has only a few counts. The rearrangement links TRBV5-1 to TRBJ1-2; 8 nucleotides line up with TRBD1. Germline-derived CDR1 and CDR2 are SGHRS and YFSETQ. The CDR3 runs to 14 residues. J lost 3 bases, V lost 7 bases, and 8 bases had no gene match. The CDR3 is CASLSGGGDYGYTF. The CDR3, as DNA: TGCGCCAGCTTGTCAGGGGGCGGCGACTATGGCTACACCTTC.

This clonotype was recorded at least ten times. The chain carries TRBV28 and TRBJ2-7, with 9 nucleotides matching TRBD1. The germline gives CDR1 MDHEN, CDR2 SYDVKM. With V trimmed by 3 bases and J by 3 bases, 18 bases remained unmatched. There are 19 residues in the CDR3. As DNA, the CDR3 is TGTGCCAGCAGTTTCTTAGGAGAAGGACAGGGGCGATCTTACTACGAGCAGTACTTC. Translation gives CASSFLGEGQGRSYYEQYF.

Comment on this clonotype: Compared with germline, one end of the junction differs, possibly owing to a read error. The V call is TRBV7-7, the J call TRBJ2-7, with TRBD2 matching 13 bases. This CDR3 is 15 amino acids long. CDR1 is SSHAT, CDR2 FNYEAQ, per germline (reference sequence). The CDR3 bases are TGTGCTAGCAGCCCGGGACTAGCGGGGTCTGGCGAGCAGTACTTC. Its translation is CASSPGLAGSGEQYF. The full variable domain, with the rest looked up from reference TRBV7-7 and TRBJ2-7, is GAGVSQSPRYKVTKRGQDVTLRCDPISSHATLYWYQQALGQGPEFLTYFNYEAQPDKSGLPSDRFSAERPEGSISTLTIQRTEQRDSAMYRCASSPGLAGSGEQYFGPGTRLTVT.

The V and J genes are TRBV6-2 or TRBV6-3 and TRBJ1-5, with TRBD1 matching over 10 bases. Germline CDR1 and CDR2: MNHEY and SVGEGT. The V segment lost 6 bases and the J segment 2 bases; nucleotides outside the gene matches: 13. This CDR3 is built from 18 residues. This CDR3 is CASRSAGQGLFGNQPQHF. DNA of the CDR3: TGTGCCAGCAGAAGTGCGGGACAGGGGTTGTTTGGCAATCAGCCCCAGCATTTT.

This clonotype was picked up many times. V gene TRBV30 combines with J gene TRBJ1-5; 11 bases match TRBD1. This CDR3 is built from 17 residues. The ends lost 2 bases at V and 6 bases at J; junction bases unmatched: 12. Germline CDR1 is GTSNPN and CDR2 is SVGIG (reference sequence). The CDR3 nucleotides are TGTGCCTGGAGTATGAGGACAGGGGGCGCGTTTACTCAGCCCCAGCATTTT. It yields the protein CAWSMRTGGAFTQPQHF.